The 15 T cell receptor beta chains below were found in one sample sequenced in a study of spatial heterogeneity in lung cancer. TCRdb ran MiXCR on the 5' RACE reads and lists one entry per CDR3 protein. The sample has about 9,800 distinct CDR3 sequences, roughly 54% seen once. Time point indicated: sample taken at primary tumor resection. No antigens are known for them. General observations from the study: Mutation tallies in tumors tracked expanded intratumoral alpha and beta TCR counts.

The sequencing here drew on lung tumor tissue, taken at surgery. The receptors here all came from a female donor with early-stage non-small cell lung cancer.

The sample holds a few counts of this clonotype. This sequence joins TRBV7-9 and TRBJ2-5; D is possibly TRBD2 (6 bases). Germline V gene sequence: CDR1 SEHNR, CDR2 FQNEAQ (reference sequence). Trimming stripped 3 bases from V and 1 base from J, with 9 bases between. The CDR3 extends over 14 amino acids. The CDR3 loop reads CASSFLGGQETQYF. The CDR3, as DNA: TGTGCCAGCAGCTTCTTGGGGGGCCAAGAGACCCAGTACTTC.

The chain couples TRBV6-1 to TRBJ2-5, with TRBD2 identical over 9 bases. V was pared by 8 bases and J by 5 bases, with 6 bases of the junction left unmatched. Germline CDR1 is MNHNS and CDR2 is SASEGT. The CDR3 runs 13 residues. CDR3 nucleotides: TGTGCCAGCCGGCGGGGGGGCAGGGAGACCCAGTACTTC. Its translation: CASRRGGRETQYF.

The chain couples TRBV6-5 to TRBJ2-7; D perhaps matches TRBD2 (5 bases). The germline V and J ends were trimmed by 2 bases and 6 bases, with 11 bases remaining between them. CDR1 is MNHEY, CDR2 SVGAGI, per germline. There are 13 residues in the CDR3. The CDR3 DNA reads as TGTGCCAGCAGTTACGGACTTGCAACCGAGCAGTACTTC. Protein product: CASSYGLATEQYF.

The V and J genes are TRBV6-5 and TRBJ2-5; tentatively, D is TRBD2 (5 bases). V gave up 3 bases and J gave up 5 bases, with 16 bases separating them. CDR1 and CDR2 from the germline V gene are MNHEY and SVGAGI. The CDR3 contains 15 residues. In nucleotides, the CDR3 is TGTGCCAGCAGTTATAAGGCTCCCCCGGGGGAGACCCAGTACTTC. Translation: CASSYKAPPGETQYF.

This CDR3 is CASSSQLAGDRRQYF. The CDR3 DNA is TGTGCCAGCAGTTCACAACTAGCGGGAGATAGACGGCAGTACTTC. The chain employs TRBV28 and TRBJ2-7; 11 bases are shared with TRBD2. The CDR3 consists of 15 residues. The J segment lost 9 bases and the V segment lost 4 bases, leaving 11 bases of the junction unmatched. Germline CDR1 MDHEN, CDR2 SYDVKM.

This clonotype appeared a few times. The genes are TRBV4-3 and TRBJ2-2; 9 bases fit TRBD1. Germline V gene sequence: CDR1 LGHNA, CDR2 YSLEER. V was clipped by 6 bases and J by 3 bases; unmatched bases: 14. This CDR3 has 18 amino acids. The CDR3 loop is CASRPGTGTSQDTGELFF. CDR3 coding DNA: TGCGCCAGCAGGCCCGGGACAGGGACGAGTCAGGACACCGGGGAGCTGTTTTTT.

The chain combines TRBV6-5 with TRBJ1-2; 7 nucleotides line up with TRBD1. This CDR3 region has 13 residues. The V gene end was trimmed by 5 bases and the J gene end by 5 bases; junction bases not matched to a gene: 5. Germline loops: CDR1 MNHEY, CDR2 SVGAGI. This CDR3 reads CASSKGADYGYTF. The CDR3 nucleotides are TGTGCCAGCAGTAAGGGGGCCGATTATGGCTACACCTTC.

The chain employs TRBV10-3 and TRBJ1-3, with no clear D. The V end was cut by 6 bases, the J end by 0 bases, with 15 bases between. CDR1 is ENHRY and CDR2 is SYGVKD in the germline V gene. The CDR3 is 16 residues long. Here the CDR3 reads CAISHSDGSSGNTIYF. The CDR3 nucleotides read TGTGCCATCAGCCACTCCGACGGGAGCTCTGGAAACACCATATATTTT.

This chain links TRBV4-2 with TRBJ2-1; no clear D. The V end was cut by 1 base, the J end by 5 bases, with 6 bases between. The CDR3 length is 13 residues. Per the germline V gene, CDR1 is LGHNA and CDR2 is YNFKEQ. CDR3 sequence (DNA): TGTGCCAGCAGCCAAGCTAAGAACAATGAGCAGTTCTTC. This codes for CASSQAKNNEQFF.

The rearrangement joins TRBV5-1 to TRBJ1-6, with unresolved D. CDR3 length equals 17 residues. Per the germline V gene, CDR1 is SGHRS and CDR2 is YFSETQ. V lost 0 bases, J lost 4 bases, and 14 bases lay in between. The CDR3 DNA reads TGCGCCAGCAGCTTGGCCGGCAGCCAGTCATATAATTCACCCCTCCACTTT. Its translation is CASSLAGSQSYNSPLHF.

This clonotype appeared a few times. The chain is built from TRBV19 and TRBJ1-1; D is unclear. Germline lookup yields CDR1 LNHDA and CDR2 SQIVND (reference sequence). This CDR3 is built from 11 residues. V was clipped by 3 bases and J by 7 bases, with 6 bases between them. DNA of the CDR3: TGTGCCAGTAGTATCAAGGTTGAAGCTTTCTTT. Translated, it gives CASSIKVEAFF.

This sequence joins TRBV7-2 and TRBJ1-5; no clear D gene. The germline gives CDR1 SGHTA, CDR2 FQGNSA. Trimming stripped 7 bases from V and 4 bases from J, with 11 bases between. The CDR3 has 13 amino acids. CDR3 amino acids: CASTYSRNQPQHF. The CDR3 DNA reads TGTGCCAGCACGTATAGTAGGAATCAGCCCCAGCATTTT.

Only a few counts were recorded for this clonotype. The chain carries TRBV2 and TRBJ2-3; a possible D gene is TRBD2 (5 bases). Between the trimmed V and J ends, which lost 1 base and 8 bases, there was a span of 13 bases. The germline V gene has CDR1 SNHLY and CDR2 FYNNEI. The CDR3 sequence is 14 residues long. The CDR3 DNA follows: TGTGCCAGCAGTGAAGAGCGGCGTTCAAGTACGCAGTATTTT. This codes for CASSEERRSSTQYF.

J is TRBJ2-1 and V is TRBV7-2, with D perhaps TRBD1 (6 bases). V gave up 3 bases and J gave up 5 bases, with 20 bases separating them. CDR1 and CDR2 from the germline V gene are SGHTA and FQGNSA. CDR3 length equals 17 residues. The chain's CDR3 is CASSFRGAGQFNNEQFF. The DNA of the CDR3 is TGTGCCAGCAGCTTTCGAGGGGCTGGACAGTTTAACAATGAGCAGTTCTTC.

This chain links TRBV28 with TRBJ2-7; D gene ambiguous. This CDR3 has 13 residues. Germline assignment: CDR1 MDHEN and CDR2 SYDVKM. The V gene lost 2 bases and the J gene lost 3 bases, with 8 bases spanning the gap. CDR3 region: CASSLQLYYEQYF. In DNA form, the CDR3 reads TGTGCCAGCAGTTTACAGCTCTACTACGAGCAGTACTTC.